This T cell receptor (beta chain) was found in a study of response to subunit inactivated influenza vaccine. TCRdb redid the calling of the RT-PCR reads with MiXCR, one entry per CDR3 protein. This table holds about 700,000 distinct CDR3 sequences, 14% found once. Germline-derived CDR1 and CDR2 are SGHKS and YYEKEE (reference sequence). The germline V and J ends were trimmed by 1 base and 4 bases, with 7 bases remaining between them. The CDR3 has 13 amino acids. V gene TRBV5-5 combines with J gene TRBJ2-3; D not certain. This TCR was recovered from a middle-aged man who received an inactivated influenza vaccine. The sample consisted of PBMCs from blood, taken 14 to 15 days before vaccination. The CDR3 DNA sequence: TGTGCCAGCAGCTTGACGGCTCCAGATACGCAGTATTTT. Translation gives CASSLTAPDTQYF.